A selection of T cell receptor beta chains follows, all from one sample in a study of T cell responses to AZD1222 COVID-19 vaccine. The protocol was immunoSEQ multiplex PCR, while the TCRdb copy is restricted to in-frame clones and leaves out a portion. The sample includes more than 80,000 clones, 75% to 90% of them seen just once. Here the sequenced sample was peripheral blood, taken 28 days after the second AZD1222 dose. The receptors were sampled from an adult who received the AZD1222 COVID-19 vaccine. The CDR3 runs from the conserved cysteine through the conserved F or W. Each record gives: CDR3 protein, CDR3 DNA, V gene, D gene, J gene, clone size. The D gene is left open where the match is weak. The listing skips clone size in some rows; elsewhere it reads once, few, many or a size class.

CASSLAPPGGPDTQYF	TGTGCCAGCAGCTTAGCCCCACCTGGGGGCCCAGATACGCAGTATTTT	TRBV11-1	-	TRBJ2-3	-
CASSSGQALEKLFF	TGTGCCAGCAGCTCGGGACAGGCCCTTGAAAAACTGTTTTTT	TRBV7-9	TRBD1	TRBJ1-4	-
CASSNYGGGGYGYTF	TGTGCCAGCAGTAATTACGGGGGAGGGGGCTATGGCTACACCTTC	TRBV6-5	-	TRBJ1-2	once
CASSLSLGQGARAFF	TGTGCCAGCAGTTTATCACTCGGGCAGGGGGCGCGAGCTTTCTTT	TRBV28	TRBD1	TRBJ1-1	-
CASSQGLAGGDTQYF	TGTGCCAGCAGCCAAGGCCTAGCGGGGGGGGATACGCAGTATTTT	TRBV3-1/TRBV3-2	TRBD2	TRBJ2-3	-
CASSWSDRPIYGYTF	TGTGCCAGCAGCTGGAGTGACAGGCCCATCTATGGCTACACCTTC	TRBV5-6	-	TRBJ1-2	-
CASSSVLSANYGYTF	TGTGCCAGCAGCTCCGTACTGAGCGCTAACTATGGCTACACCTTC	TRBV5-4	-	TRBJ1-2	few
CATSRGSGTNYGYTF	TGTGCCACCAGCAGAGGCTCTGGGACTAACTATGGCTACACCTTC	TRBV15	-	TRBJ1-2	-
CASRTGNYGYTF	TGTGCCTCCCGGACAGGGAACTATGGCTACACCTTC	TRBV30	TRBD1	TRBJ1-2	-
CASSSPGQGANYGYTF	TGTGCCAGCAGTTCCCCGGGACAGGGGGCAAACTATGGCTACACCTTC	TRBV27	TRBD1	TRBJ1-2	-
CASSFHGDALGYTF	TGTGCCAGCAGCTTCCATGGGGATGCTCTTGGCTACACCTTC	TRBV11-2	-	TRBJ1-2	-
CASRRASGDDNEQFF	TGTGCCTCCCGGAGAGCTAGCGGGGACGACAATGAGCAGTTCTTC	TRBV10-3	TRBD2	TRBJ2-1	-
CASSFGGASDEQYF	TGTGCCAGCAGCTTTGGAGGGGCGTCGGATGAGCAGTACTTC	TRBV7-9	-	TRBJ2-7	-
CSASGTKAFF	TGCAGTGCTTCCGGGACTAAAGCTTTCTTT	TRBV20-1	-	TRBJ1-1	few
CASSLEPSTDTQYF	TGTGCCAGCAGTCTGGAACCTAGCACAGATACGCAGTATTTT	TRBV6-6	-	TRBJ2-3	-
CASSLAQGALIGELFF	TGTGCCAGCAGCTTGGCCCAGGGGGCTTTGATCGGGGAGCTGTTTTTT	TRBV5-4	TRBD1	TRBJ2-2	-
CASSQVGGEAIYEQYF	TGTGCCAGCAGCCAGGTAGGGGGGGAGGCAATTTACGAGCAGTACTTC	TRBV3-1/TRBV3-2	-	TRBJ2-7	-
CASTRSGSSYNEQFF	TGCGCCAGCACCAGGAGCGGGAGCTCCTACAATGAGCAGTTCTTC	TRBV5-1	TRBD2	TRBJ2-1	-